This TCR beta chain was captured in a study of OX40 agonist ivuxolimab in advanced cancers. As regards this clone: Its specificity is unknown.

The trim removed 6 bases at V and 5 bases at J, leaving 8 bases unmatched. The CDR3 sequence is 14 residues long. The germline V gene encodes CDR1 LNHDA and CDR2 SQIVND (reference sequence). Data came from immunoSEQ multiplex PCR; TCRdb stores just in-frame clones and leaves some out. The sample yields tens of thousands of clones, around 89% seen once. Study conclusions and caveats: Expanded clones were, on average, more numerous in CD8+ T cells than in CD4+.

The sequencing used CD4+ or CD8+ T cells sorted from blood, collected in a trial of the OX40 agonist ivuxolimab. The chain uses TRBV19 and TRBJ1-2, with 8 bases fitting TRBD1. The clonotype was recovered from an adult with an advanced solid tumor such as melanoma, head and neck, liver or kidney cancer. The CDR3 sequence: CASRDRVGSYGYTF. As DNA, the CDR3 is TGTGCCAGTAGGGACAGGGTTGGGAGTTATGGCTACACCTTC.